This TCR beta chain is drawn from a study of blood T cells in healthy people across ages. A second PCR of roughly 7 to 11 cycles used a sample-barcoded 5' primer and a J-beta primer mix. CDR3-containing paired-end reads numbered at least 2.5 million in each sample. TCRdb processed the 5' RACE reads anew with MiXCR; each CDR3 protein has one entry. The data hold more than 650,000 distinct CDR3 sequences, with around 24% observed a single time. CDR1 SGDLS and CDR2 YYNGEE come from the germline V gene. The CDR3 totals 13 residues. Trimming removed 0 bases from V and 5 bases from J, with 8 bases in between. Healthy individuals of Caucasian origin from Russia, aged about 6 to 100, served as donors. The sample was also linked to a second study, of T cells of mothers and their children.

This clonotype was sampled from a boy between 10 and 17 years old in good health. The J gene is TRBJ2-5, the V gene TRBV9; no definite D call. Input material: blood. CDR3 loop: CASSVDYGETQYF. The CDR3 DNA is TGTGCCAGCAGCGTAGACTACGGGGAGACCCAGTACTTC.